The entry that follows covers one T cell receptor (beta chain) sequence. Its antigen is currently unknown. The repertoire was sequenced with immunoSEQ multiplex PCR; TCRdb's copy has only in-frame clones and lacks some. The sample comprises approximately 24,000 clones, about 86% of which are singletons, and 0.25% to 0.35% rests with the top ten. The CDR3 has 14 amino acids. Germline V CDR1 and CDR2: SGHTA, FQGNSA. This sample was taken from a study of STAT5B mutations in CD4+ large granular lymphocyte leukemia. Whole-study results and caveats: TRBV06-family usage was enriched in top patient clones (8/27) versus controls (2/35). Patient CD4-sorted repertoires stayed more clonal than healthy ones after leukemic-clone removal.

Healthy controls were blood donor buffy coats. This chain uses TRBV7-2 with TRBJ2-5; 8 positions agree with TRBD1. The DNA end is more similar to TRBJ2-7, so the J call may be wrong. This TCR derives from a human donor in good health. The sequenced sample consisted of CD4+ T cells from blood buffy coats. The CDR3 protein is CASSLYGTGYEQYF. The CDR3 DNA sequence: TGTGCCAGCAGCTTGTACGGGACAGGCTACGAGCAGTACTTC.